The 31 T cell receptor beta chains presented below share a single source sample, sequenced in a study of T cells expressing NK-cell markers. No DNA is given; TCRdb re-called the 5' RACE reads and lists each CDR3 protein once. The ten top clones account for roughly 1.4%, within a sample of about 460,000 distinct CDR3 sequences. The sample was blood T cells: a sorted CD56 or NKG2C T cell subset, CD4+ or CD8+ T cells, or bulk PBMC T cells (not recorded which). Every receptor here comes from a woman aged 50 to 60 in good health.

The chain recombines TRBV7-6 with TRBJ2-1. The CDR3 runs 15 residues. The germline V gene has CDR1 SGHVS and CDR2 FNYEAQ. CDR3 loop: CASADPPKSYNEQFF.

The CDR3 here is CASSLGVGGSITYEQYF. The rearrangement links TRBV7-9 to TRBJ2-7; without DNA, the TCRdb call of TRBD2 cannot be checked. The germline CDR1 and CDR2 sequences are SEHNR and FQNEAQ (reference sequence). The CDR3 consists of 17 residues.

This chain joins TRBV29-1 and TRBJ2-2; the TCRdb call, TRBD1, lacks DNA for checking. Germline CDR1 and CDR2: SQVTM and ANQGSEA. The CDR3 has 12 residues. The CDR3: CSVTGLGGELFF.

The CDR3 spells CASRFQGLKPQHF. The chain recombines TRBV6-1 with TRBJ1-5; with no DNA, the TCRdb D assignment of TRBD1 cannot be verified. This CDR3 is 13 amino acids long. Germline CDR1 and CDR2: MNHNS and SASEGT.

The chain is built from TRBV10-2 and TRBJ1-5; there is no DNA to check the TCRdb D call of TRBD1. CDR1 and CDR2 (germline): WSHSY, SAAADI. This CDR3 has 18 residues. The CDR3 region is CASSEWVRGLGGDQPQHF.

The J gene is TRBJ2-2, the V gene TRBV4-1. Germline CDR1 and CDR2: MGHRA and YSYEKL. This CDR3 is built from 16 residues. CDR3 amino acids: CASSQGEQPNTGELFF.

The CDR3 here is CSARKIQGPGELFF. The chain joins TRBV20-1 to TRBJ2-2; TCRdb names TRBD1, which stays unverified in the absence of DNA. Germline CDR1 is DFQATT and CDR2 is SNEGSKA (reference sequence). This CDR3 is built from 14 residues.

The chain is built from TRBV30 and TRBJ2-1; TCRdb picks TRBD1, but there is no DNA to check that call. There are 11 residues in the CDR3. Germline V CDR1 and CDR2: GTSNPN, SVGIG (reference sequence). The CDR3 protein is CASQGASEQFF.

The genes are TRBV7-6 and TRBJ2-3; the TCRdb D gene call, TRBD2, has no DNA to confirm it. The CDR3 length is 14 residues. CDR1 and CDR2 (germline): SGHVS, FNYEAQ. CDR3: CASSPRGLADTQYF. Variable domain in full (rest from reference TRBV7-6 and TRBJ2-3): GAGVSQSPRYKVTKRGQDVALRCDPISGHVSLYWYRQALGQGPEFLTYFNYEAQQDKSGLPNDRFSAERPEGSISTLTIQRTEQRDSAMYRCASSPRGLADTQYFGPGTRLTVL.

This chain connects TRBV24-1 to TRBJ2-1. The CDR3 runs 15 residues. Germline lookup yields CDR1 KGHDR and CDR2 SFDVKD. CDR3 amino acids: CATSDLQIGQNEQFF.

The CDR3 region is CAILRDRGNNEQFF. The chain carries TRBV10-3 and TRBJ2-1; the D call from TCRdb, TRBD1, cannot be confirmed without DNA. Germline CDR1 ENHRY, CDR2 SYGVKD. The CDR3 extends over 14 amino acids.

The gene calls are TRBV29-1 and TRBJ2-1; TCRdb indicates TRBD2, and absent DNA this call remains unverified. Germline V lookup: CDR1 SQVTM, CDR2 ANQGSEA. The CDR3 is made up of 16 amino acids. The CDR3 reads CSVGDTTSGSYNEQFF.

This chain connects TRBV12-3 or TRBV12-4 to TRBJ2-1. This CDR3 region has 15 residues. The CDR3 loop reads CASRLSRTSYNEQFF.

This chain joins TRBV20-1 and TRBJ2-5; the TRBD2 assignment by TCRdb is unverifiable without DNA. The V gene's germline CDR1 is DFQATT and CDR2 SNEGSKA (reference sequence). The CDR3 has 16 amino acids. CDR3: CSARPQSGRKQETQYF.

The genes are TRBV5-1 and TRBJ1-2. Per the germline V gene, CDR1 is SGHRS and CDR2 is YFSETQ. CDR3 length: 13 residues. CDR3 residues: CASSASSNYGYTF.

The V and J genes are TRBV3-1 and TRBJ1-6; TCRdb lists TRBD1, though no DNA is available to test this call. The V gene's germline CDR1 is LGHDT and CDR2 YNNKEL (reference sequence). The CDR3 runs 15 residues. The CDR3 sequence: CASSLRADANSPLHF.

The V call is TRBV7-9, the J call TRBJ1-3. Germline V CDR1 and CDR2: SEHNR, FQNEAQ (reference sequence). This CDR3 is built from 13 residues. The CDR3 loop reads CASRQSSGNTIYF.

This chain connects TRBV5-6 to TRBJ1-5; the D gene TCRdb calls, TRBD1, cannot be checked with no DNA. The CDR3 totals 16 residues. The germline gives CDR1 SGHDT, CDR2 YYEEEE. CDR3 sequence: CASSLAGQGLAQPQHF.

The CDR3 here is CASSLSGRATFNEQFF. This rearrangement joins TRBV5-6 to TRBJ2-1; the D gene TCRdb calls, TRBD2, cannot be checked with no DNA. CDR1 is SGHDT and CDR2 is YYEEEE in the germline V gene. The CDR3 contains 16 residues.

This chain's CDR3 is CSVGGTAENGYTF. This sequence joins TRBV29-1 and TRBJ1-2; TCRdb's D call, TRBD1, is unchecked because there is no DNA. The CDR3 length is 13 residues. Germline CDR1 and CDR2: SQVTM and ANQGSEA. The whole variable domain, remainder taken from reference TRBV29-1 and TRBJ1-2, is SAVISQKPSRDICQRGTSLTIQCQVDSQVTMMFWYRQQPGQSLTLIATANQGSEATYESGFVIDKFPISRPNLTFSTLTVSNMSPEDSSIYLCSVGGTAENGYTFGSGTRLTVV.

J is TRBJ2-1 and V is TRBV11-3; the D gene TCRdb calls, TRBD1, cannot be checked with no DNA. Germline loops: CDR1 SGHNT, CDR2 YENEEA. The CDR3 runs to 15 residues. CDR3 loop: CASSLGTGENNEQFF.

The chain joins TRBV10-2 to TRBJ1-6. In germline, CDR1 is WSHSY, CDR2 SAAADI. The CDR3 runs 14 residues. CDR3 protein: CASTLGTDNSPLHF.

The V call is TRBV27, the J call TRBJ1-6; TCRdb calls TRBD1, which cannot be checked without DNA. Germline V lookup: CDR1 MNHEY, CDR2 SMNVEV (reference sequence). This CDR3 comprises 14 residues. This CDR3 reads CASSTQGWNSPLHF.

V usage is TRBV20-1 and J usage is TRBJ2-7; the TRBD2 assignment by TCRdb is unverifiable without DNA. Germline values: CDR1 DFQATT, CDR2 SNEGSKA (reference sequence). The CDR3 runs to 15 residues. This CDR3 reads CSASNPGTSPYEQYF.

The chain uses TRBV11-2 and TRBJ1-1. Germline loops: CDR1 SGHAT, CDR2 FQNNGV. The CDR3 runs 14 residues. CDR3 loop: CASSLDFVQVKAFF.

V and J are TRBV5-1 and TRBJ2-6; TCRdb's D gene call, TRBD1, goes unchecked for lack of DNA. The CDR3 totals 16 residues. The germline CDR1 and CDR2 sequences are SGHRS and YFSETQ. This CDR3 is CASSNGLSSGANVLTF.

The chain joins TRBV28 to TRBJ2-2; TCRdb calls TRBD2, which cannot be checked without DNA. CDR1 MDHEN and CDR2 SYDVKM come from the germline V gene. The CDR3 covers 17 residues. This CDR3 is CASYPGLAGGLNGELFF.

The chain uses TRBV18 and TRBJ1-1. In germline, CDR1 is KGHSH, CDR2 LQKENI. The CDR3 is 13 residues long. Here the CDR3 reads CASLLTVDTEAFF.

The rearrangement uses TRBV6-5 and TRBJ1-1. In germline, CDR1 is MNHEY, CDR2 SVGAGI. The CDR3 extends over 15 amino acids. The CDR3 loop is CASSYSVILNTEAFF.

The chain is built from TRBV4-1 and TRBJ1-2. CDR1 MGHRA and CDR2 YSYEKL come from the germline V gene. This CDR3 comprises 15 residues. CDR3 region: CASSQESGANYGYTF.

The chain recombines TRBV5-1 with TRBJ2-1; lacking DNA, the TRBD2 call made by TCRdb goes unchecked. The CDR3 covers 14 residues. Germline V CDR1 and CDR2: SGHRS, YFSETQ. This CDR3 is CASSPGTTYNAQFF.